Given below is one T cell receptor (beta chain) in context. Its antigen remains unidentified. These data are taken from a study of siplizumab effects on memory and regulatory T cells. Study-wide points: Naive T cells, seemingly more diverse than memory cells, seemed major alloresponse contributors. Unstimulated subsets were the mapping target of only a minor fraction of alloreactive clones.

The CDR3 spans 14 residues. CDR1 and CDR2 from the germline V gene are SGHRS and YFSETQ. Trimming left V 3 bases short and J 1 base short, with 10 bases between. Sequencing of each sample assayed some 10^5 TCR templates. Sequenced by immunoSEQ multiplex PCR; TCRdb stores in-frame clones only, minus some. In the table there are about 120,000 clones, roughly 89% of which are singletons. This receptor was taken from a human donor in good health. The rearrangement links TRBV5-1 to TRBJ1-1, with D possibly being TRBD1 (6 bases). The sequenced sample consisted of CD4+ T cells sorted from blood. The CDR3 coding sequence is TGCGCCAGCAGCTCTACAGGGCAGAACACTGAAGCTTTCTTT. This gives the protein CASSSTGQNTEAFF. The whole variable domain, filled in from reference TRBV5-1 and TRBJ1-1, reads KAGVTQTPRYLIKTRGQQVTLSCSPISGHRSVSWYQQTPGQGLQFLFEYFSETQRNKGNFPGRFSGRQFSNSRSEMNVSTLELGDSALYLCASSSTGQNTEAFFGQGTRLTVV.